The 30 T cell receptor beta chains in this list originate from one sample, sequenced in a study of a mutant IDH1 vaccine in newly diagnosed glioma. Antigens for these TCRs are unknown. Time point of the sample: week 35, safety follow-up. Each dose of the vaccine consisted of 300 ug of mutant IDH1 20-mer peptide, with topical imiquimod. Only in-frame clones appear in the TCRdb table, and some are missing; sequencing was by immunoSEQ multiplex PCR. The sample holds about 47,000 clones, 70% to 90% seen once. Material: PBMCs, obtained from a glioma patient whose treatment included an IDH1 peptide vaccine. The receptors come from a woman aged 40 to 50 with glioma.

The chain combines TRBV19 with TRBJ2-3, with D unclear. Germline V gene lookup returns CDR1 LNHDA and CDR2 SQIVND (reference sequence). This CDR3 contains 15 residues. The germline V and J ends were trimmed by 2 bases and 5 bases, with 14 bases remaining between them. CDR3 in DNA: TGTGCCAGTAGTATAAGGAGCCCGGAGAGAGATACGCAGTATTTT. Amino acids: CASSIRSPERDTQYF. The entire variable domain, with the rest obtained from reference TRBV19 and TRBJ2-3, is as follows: DGGITQSPKYLFRKEGQNVTLSCEQNLNHDAMYWYRQDPGQGLRLIYYSQIVNDFQKGDIAEGYSVSREKKESFPLTVTSAQKNPTAFYLCASSIRSPERDTQYFGPGTRLTVL.

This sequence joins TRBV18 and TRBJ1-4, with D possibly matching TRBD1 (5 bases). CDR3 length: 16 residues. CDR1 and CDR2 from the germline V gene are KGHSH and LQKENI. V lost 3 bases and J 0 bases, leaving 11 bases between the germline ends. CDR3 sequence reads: CASSPQTEATNEKLFF. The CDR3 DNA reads TGTGCCAGCTCACCCCAGACAGAGGCAACTAATGAAAAACTGTTTTTT.

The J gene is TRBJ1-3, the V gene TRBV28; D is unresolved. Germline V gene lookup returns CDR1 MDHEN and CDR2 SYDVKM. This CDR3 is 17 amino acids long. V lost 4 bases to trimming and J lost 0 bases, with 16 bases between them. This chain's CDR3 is CASSSPPGGYSGNTIYF. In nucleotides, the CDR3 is TGTGCCAGCAGTTCCCCACCGGGCGGGTACTCTGGAAACACCATATATTTT.

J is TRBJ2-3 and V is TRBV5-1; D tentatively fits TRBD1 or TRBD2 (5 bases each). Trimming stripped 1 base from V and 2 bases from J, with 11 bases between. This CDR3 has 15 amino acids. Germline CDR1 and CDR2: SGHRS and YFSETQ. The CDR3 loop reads CASSLSGLITDTQYF. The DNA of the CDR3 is TGCGCCAGCAGCTTGTCGGGGCTCATCACAGATACGCAGTATTTT.

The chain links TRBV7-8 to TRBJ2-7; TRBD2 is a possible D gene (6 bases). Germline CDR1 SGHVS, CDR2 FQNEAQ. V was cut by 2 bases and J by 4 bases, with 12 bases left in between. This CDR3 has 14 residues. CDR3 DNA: TGTGCCAGCAGCTTACACATAGCGGCATACGAGCAGTACTTC. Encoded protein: CASSLHIAAYEQYF.

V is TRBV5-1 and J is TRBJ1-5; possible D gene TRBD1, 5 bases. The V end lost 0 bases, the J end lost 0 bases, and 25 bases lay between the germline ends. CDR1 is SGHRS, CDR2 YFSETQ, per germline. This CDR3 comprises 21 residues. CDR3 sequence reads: CASSLVAVSGQGVLSNQPQHF. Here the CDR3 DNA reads TGCGCCAGCAGCTTGGTCGCGGTGTCGGGGCAGGGTGTCCTTAGCAATCAGCCCCAGCATTTT. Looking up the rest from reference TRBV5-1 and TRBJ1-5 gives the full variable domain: KAGVTQTPRYLIKTRGQQVTLSCSPISGHRSVSWYQQTPGQGLQFLFEYFSETQRNKGNFPGRFSGRQFSNSRSEMNVSTLELGDSALYLCASSLVAVSGQGVLSNQPQHFGDGTRLSIL.

CDR3 DNA: TGTGCCAGCAGTTACGGTCTCAACTATGGCTACACCTTC. This translates into CASSYGLNYGYTF. V usage is TRBV6-5 and J usage is TRBJ1-2; no clear D. The CDR3 has 13 residues. Per germline, CDR1 MNHEY and CDR2 SVGAGI. Trimming cost V 2 bases and J 2 bases, with 6 bases left between them.

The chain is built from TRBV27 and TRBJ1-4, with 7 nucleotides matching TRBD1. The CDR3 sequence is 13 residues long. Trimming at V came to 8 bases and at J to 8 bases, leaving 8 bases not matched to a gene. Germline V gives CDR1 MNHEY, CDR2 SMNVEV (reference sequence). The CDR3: CASGHRGHEKLFF. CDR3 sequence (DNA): TGTGCCAGCGGACACAGGGGCCACGAAAAACTGTTTTTT.

Here the CDR3 reads CASSPDGGTEAFF. Written as DNA, the CDR3 is TGTGCCAGCAGCCCGGACGGGGGCACTGAAGCTTTCTTT. The V gene is TRBV5-6, the J gene TRBJ1-1; D is perhaps TRBD1 (5 bases). V dropped 4 bases and J dropped 4 bases, with 11 bases sitting between them. There are 13 residues in the CDR3. Germline assignment: CDR1 SGHDT and CDR2 YYEEEE.

The CDR3 is CASSLDRENYGYTF. The CDR3 coding sequence is TGTGCCAGCAGCTTGGACAGGGAGAACTATGGCTACACCTTC. The rearrangement uses TRBV5-4 and TRBJ1-2; maybe TRBD1 (6 bases). This CDR3 spans 14 amino acids. The germline V and J ends were trimmed by 0 bases and 2 bases, with 8 bases remaining between them. Germline V gene data show CDR1 as SGHNT and CDR2 as YYREEE (reference sequence). Full variable domain (missing parts from reference TRBV5-4 and TRBJ1-2): ETGVTQSPTHLIKTRGQQVTLRCSSQSGHNTVSWYQQALGQGPQFIFQYYREEENGRGNFPPRFSGLQFPNYSSELNVNALELDDSALYLCASSLDRENYGYTFGSGTRLTVV.

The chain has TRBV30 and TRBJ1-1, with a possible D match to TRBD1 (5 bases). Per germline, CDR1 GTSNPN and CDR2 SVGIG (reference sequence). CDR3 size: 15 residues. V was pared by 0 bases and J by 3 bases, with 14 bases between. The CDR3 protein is CAWSVLGGGDTEAFF. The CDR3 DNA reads TGTGCCTGGAGTGTCCTGGGCGGAGGGGACACTGAAGCTTTCTTT. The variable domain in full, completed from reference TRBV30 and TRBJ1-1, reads SQTIHQWPATLVQPVGSPLSLECTVEGTSNPNLYWYRQAAGRGLQLLFYSVGIGQISSEVPQNLSASRPQDRQFILSSKKLLLSDSGFYLCAWSVLGGGDTEAFFGQGTRLTVV.

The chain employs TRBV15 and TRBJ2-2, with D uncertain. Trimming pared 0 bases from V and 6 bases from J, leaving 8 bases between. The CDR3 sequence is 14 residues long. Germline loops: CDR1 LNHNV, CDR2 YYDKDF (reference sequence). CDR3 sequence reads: CATSRDSKSGELFF. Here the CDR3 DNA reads TGTGCCACCAGCAGAGATTCTAAGTCCGGGGAGCTGTTTTTT.

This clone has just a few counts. The CDR3 sequence: CASSRQGRAEAFF. DNA of the CDR3: TGTGCCAGCAGTCGACAGGGTCGCGCTGAAGCTTTCTTT. The V call is TRBV6-5, the J call TRBJ1-1; 7 nucleotides agree with TRBD1. With 5 bases clipped from V and 6 bases from J, the junction kept 6 bases outside the gene matches. Germline CDR1 and CDR2: MNHEY and SVGAGI. The CDR3 has 13 amino acids.

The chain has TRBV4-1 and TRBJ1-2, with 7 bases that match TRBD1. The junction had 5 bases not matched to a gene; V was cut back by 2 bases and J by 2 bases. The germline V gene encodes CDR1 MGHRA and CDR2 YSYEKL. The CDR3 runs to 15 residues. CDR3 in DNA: TGCGCCAGCAGCCAACCTCGACAGGGAAACTATGGCTACACCTTC. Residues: CASSQPRQGNYGYTF.

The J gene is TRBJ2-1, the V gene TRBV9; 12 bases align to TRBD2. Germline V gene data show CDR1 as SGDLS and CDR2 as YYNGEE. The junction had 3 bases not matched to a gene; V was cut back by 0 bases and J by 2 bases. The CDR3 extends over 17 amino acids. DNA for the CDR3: TGTGCCAGCAGCGTAGGACTAGCGGGAGTCGCCTACAATGAGCAGTTCTTC. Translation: CASSVGLAGVAYNEQFF. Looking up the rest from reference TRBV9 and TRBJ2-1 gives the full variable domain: DSGVTQTPKHLITATGQRVTLRCSPRSGDLSVYWYQQSLDQGLQFLIQYYNGEERAKGNILERFSAQQFPDLHSELNLSSLELGDSALYFCASSVGLAGVAYNEQFFGPGTRLTVL.

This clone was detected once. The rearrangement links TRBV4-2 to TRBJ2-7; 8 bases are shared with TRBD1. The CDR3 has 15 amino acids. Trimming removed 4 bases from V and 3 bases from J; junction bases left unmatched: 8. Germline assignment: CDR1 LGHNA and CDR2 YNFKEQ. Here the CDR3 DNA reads TGTGCCAGCAGCCCCCGGGACAGGACTGTCTACGAGCAGTACTTC. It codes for CASSPRDRTVYEQYF.

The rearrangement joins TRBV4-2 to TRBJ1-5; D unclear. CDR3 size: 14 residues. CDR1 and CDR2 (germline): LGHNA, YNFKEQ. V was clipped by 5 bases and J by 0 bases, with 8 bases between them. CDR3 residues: CASSVSGSNQPQHF. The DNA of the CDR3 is TGTGCCAGCAGCGTCTCAGGTAGCAATCAGCCCCAGCATTTT.

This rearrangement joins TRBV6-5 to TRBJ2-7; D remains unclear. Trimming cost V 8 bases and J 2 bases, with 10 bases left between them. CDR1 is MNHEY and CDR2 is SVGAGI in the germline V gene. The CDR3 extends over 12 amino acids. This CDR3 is CASRTGTYEQYF. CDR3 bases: TGTGCCAGCCGGACGGGTACCTACGAGCAGTACTTC.

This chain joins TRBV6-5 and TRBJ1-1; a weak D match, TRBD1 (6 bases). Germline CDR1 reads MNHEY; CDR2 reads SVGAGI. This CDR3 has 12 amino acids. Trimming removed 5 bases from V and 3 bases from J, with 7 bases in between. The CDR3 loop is CASSRGHTEAFF. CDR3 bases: TGTGCCAGCAGTCGGGGGCACACTGAAGCTTTCTTT.

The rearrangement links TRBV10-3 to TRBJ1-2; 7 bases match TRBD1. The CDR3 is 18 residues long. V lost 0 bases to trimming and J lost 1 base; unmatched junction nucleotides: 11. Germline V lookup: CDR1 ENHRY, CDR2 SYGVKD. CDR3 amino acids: CAISESESGTADNYGYTF. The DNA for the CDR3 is TGTGCCATCAGTGAGTCGGAGTCCGGGACAGCAGATAACTATGGCTACACCTTC.

The CDR3: CASSFGQTENGYTF. The CDR3 DNA follows: TGTGCCAGCAGCTTTGGGCAGACAGAAAATGGCTACACCTTC. V and J are TRBV13 and TRBJ1-2; a weak D match, TRBD1 (5 bases). This CDR3 comprises 14 residues. V shed 3 bases and J shed 6 bases, with 14 bases lying between them. Germline CDR1 reads PRHDT; CDR2 reads FYEKMQ (reference sequence).

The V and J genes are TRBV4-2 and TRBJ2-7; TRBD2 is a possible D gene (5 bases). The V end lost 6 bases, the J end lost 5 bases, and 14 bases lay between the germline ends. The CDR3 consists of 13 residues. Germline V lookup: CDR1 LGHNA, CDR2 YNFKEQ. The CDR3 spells CASSPTSFHEQYF. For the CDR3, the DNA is TGTGCCAGCAGTCCTACTAGTTTCCACGAGCAGTACTTC.

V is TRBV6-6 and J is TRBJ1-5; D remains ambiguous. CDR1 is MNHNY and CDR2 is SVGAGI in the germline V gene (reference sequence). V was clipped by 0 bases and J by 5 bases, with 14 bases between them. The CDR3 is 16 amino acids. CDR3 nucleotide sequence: TGTGCCAGCAGTTACTCCCTAGCCGATTTCGATCAGCCCCAGCATTTT. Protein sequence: CASSYSLADFDQPQHF.

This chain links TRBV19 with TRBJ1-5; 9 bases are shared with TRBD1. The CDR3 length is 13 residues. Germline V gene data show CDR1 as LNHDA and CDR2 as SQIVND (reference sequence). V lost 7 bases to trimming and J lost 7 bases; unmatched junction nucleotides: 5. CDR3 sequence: CASTGDRDQPQHF. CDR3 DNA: TGTGCCAGTACCGGGGACAGGGACCAGCCCCAGCATTTT.

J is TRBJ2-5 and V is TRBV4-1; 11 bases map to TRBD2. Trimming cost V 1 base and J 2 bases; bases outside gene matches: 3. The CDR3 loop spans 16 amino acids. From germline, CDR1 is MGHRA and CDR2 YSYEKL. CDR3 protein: CASSQGLAGIQETQYF. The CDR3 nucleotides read TGCGCCAGCAGCCAAGGACTAGCGGGGATACAAGAGACCCAGTACTTC.

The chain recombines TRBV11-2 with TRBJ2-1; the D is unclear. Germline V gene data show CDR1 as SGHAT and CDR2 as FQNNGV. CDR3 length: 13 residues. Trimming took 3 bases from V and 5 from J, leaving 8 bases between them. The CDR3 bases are TGTGCCAGCAGCTTTTCCGTTGACAATGAGCAGTTCTTC. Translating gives CASSFSVDNEQFF.

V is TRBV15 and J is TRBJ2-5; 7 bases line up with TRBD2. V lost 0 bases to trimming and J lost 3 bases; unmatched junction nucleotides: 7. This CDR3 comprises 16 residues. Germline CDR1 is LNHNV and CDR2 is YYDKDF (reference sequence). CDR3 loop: CATSRDLAVSKETQYF. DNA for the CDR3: TGTGCCACCAGCAGAGATCTAGCGGTATCGAAAGAGACCCAGTACTTC.

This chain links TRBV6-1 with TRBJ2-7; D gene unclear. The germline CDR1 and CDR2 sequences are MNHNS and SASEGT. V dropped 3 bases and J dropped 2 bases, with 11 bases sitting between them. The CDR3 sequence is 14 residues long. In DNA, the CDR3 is TGTGCCAGCAGTGAGGGCGGACCTGCCTACGAGCAGTACTTC. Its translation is CASSEGGPAYEQYF.

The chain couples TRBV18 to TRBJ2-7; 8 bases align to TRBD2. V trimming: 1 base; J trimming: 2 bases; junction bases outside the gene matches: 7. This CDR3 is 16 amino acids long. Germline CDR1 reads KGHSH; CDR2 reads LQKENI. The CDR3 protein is CASSPLPGRAPYEQYF. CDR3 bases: TGTGCCAGCTCACCACTGCCCGGGAGGGCCCCCTACGAGCAGTACTTC.

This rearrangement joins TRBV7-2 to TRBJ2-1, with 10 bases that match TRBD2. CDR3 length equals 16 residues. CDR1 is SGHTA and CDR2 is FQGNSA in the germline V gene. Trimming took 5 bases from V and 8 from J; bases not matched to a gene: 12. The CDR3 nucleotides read TGTGCCAGCAGCCGACCCGAGCGGGGGGGAGTCGATGAGCAGTTCTTC. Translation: CASSRPERGGVDEQFF.